The clone carrying this T cell receptor beta chain was found once. The data were taken from a study of OX40 agonist ivuxolimab in advanced cancers. Generated by immunoSEQ multiplex PCR, the TCRdb table keeps only in-frame clones and is missing some. Among about 70,000 clones listed, just over 85% were seen once. V trimming: 4 bases; J trimming: 9 bases; junction bases outside the gene matches: 6. Germline V gene data show CDR1 as MDHEN and CDR2 as SYDVKM. The CDR3 is 14 residues long. Autoimmune disease history or systemic immunosuppression led to patient exclusion. The chain recombines TRBV28 with TRBJ1-4; TRBD1 matches 9 bases. The source of this sequence is an adult with an advanced solid tumor such as melanoma, head and neck, liver or kidney cancer. This material consisted of CD4+ or CD8+ T cells sorted from blood, taken in a trial of the OX40 agonist ivuxolimab. The CDR3 nucleotides read TGTGCCAGCAGTTCCCCCGGGACAGGGAAAAAACTGTTTTTT. It is translated as CASSSPGTGKKLFF. The full variable domain, rest sourced from reference TRBV28 and TRBJ1-4, is DVKVTQSSRYLVKRTGEKVFLECVQDMDHENMFWYRQDPGLGLRLIYFSYDVKMKEKGDIPEGYSVSREKKERFSLILESASTNQTSMYLCASSSPGTGKKLFFGSGTQLSVL.